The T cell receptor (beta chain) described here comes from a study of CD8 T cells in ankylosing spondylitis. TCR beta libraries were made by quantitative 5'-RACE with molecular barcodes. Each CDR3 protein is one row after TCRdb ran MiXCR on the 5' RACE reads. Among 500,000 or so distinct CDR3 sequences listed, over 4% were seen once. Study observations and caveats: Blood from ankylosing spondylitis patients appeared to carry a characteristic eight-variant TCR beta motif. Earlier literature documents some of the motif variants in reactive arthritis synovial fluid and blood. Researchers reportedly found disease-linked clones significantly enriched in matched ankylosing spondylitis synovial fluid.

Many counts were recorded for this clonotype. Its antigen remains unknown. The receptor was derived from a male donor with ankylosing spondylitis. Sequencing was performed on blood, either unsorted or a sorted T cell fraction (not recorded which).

CDR3 sequence reads: CASSDTSSTGELFF. In nucleotides, the CDR3 is TGTGCCAGCAGCGACACGTCCTCTACCGGGGAGCTGTTTTTT. The chain uses TRBV5-6 and TRBJ2-2; D is uncertain. Deletions cut 4 bases from V and 5 bases from J, with 12 bases between. The CDR3 contains 14 residues. Germline assignment: CDR1 SGHDT and CDR2 YYEEEE.